The present T cell receptor beta chain was sequenced within a study of cytomegalovirus exposure and HLA in healthy donors (TCRdb year 2017). Study-level background: In an earlier analysis of around 540 of the donors, 276 Gb of sequence data and 117 million unique TCR beta sequences from roughly 200 million T cells were reported. An early release covering about 600 HLA-typed donors comprised approximately 300 gigabases of sequencing data and around 80 million unique TCR sequences. Of the roughly 400 genotyped donors, over 80% were placed in the genetic ancestry cluster associated with self-reported Caucasian donors. The study aimed to test whether signatures of past pathogen exposure could be identified by cataloging public T cell receptors. The T cell repertoires of 670 or so subjects were profiled by immunosequencing and related to cytomegalovirus serostatus. In addition to the first cohort of roughly 670 subjects, a separate validation cohort of 120 different subjects was used. The study combined high-throughput TCR immunosequencing, statistical association of individual TCRs with disease status, and machine learning to predict cytomegalovirus infection status. A later analysis re-examined previously published TCR beta repertoires from around 670 donors and added high-resolution HLA genotyping to investigate patterns of TCR occurrence. Rather than using new phenotypic data, the later analysis identified candidate immune exposures from TCR beta sequences and from how often those sequences occurred across donors. An earlier analysis of nearly 600 of the donors applied high-throughput TCR beta sequencing to assess whether each TCR beta V gene segment acted as functional or pseudogenic. Donor age, sex, ethnicity and CMV serostatus were collected together with the repertoire data. Genome-wide SNP genotypes for about 60% of the roughly 670 donors were used in a later genetic analysis, which treated that subset as a discovery cohort. Every repertoire in the discovery cohort had been generated on one and the same sequencing platform. Both class I and class II loci were covered by HLA typing, at four-digit resolution. Typing coverage differed by locus: A, B, C, DRB1 and DQB1 were typed in roughly 629-630 donors, DQA1 in about 500, DPA1 in around 610, and DPB1 in roughly 450. Several DR-DQ haplotypes were handled as single units for association and clustering because linkage in the cohort was strong. Among around 400 genotyped donors of the cohort, an average of about 240,000 unique TCR beta nucleotide sequences were sequenced per donor, around 18% of them non-productive. Results and caveats for the whole study, not just this receptor: A cluster of highly shared sequence variants was judged likely to be a technical artifact of the sequencing pipeline. A later genetic analysis reported fewer N-insertions in productive TCRs among donors in an Asian-associated ancestry cluster than the roughly 700-donor mean. Because counts were too low, seventeen rarely observed V segments, including chromosome 9 orphons, were excluded from the earlier analysis of roughly 580 of the donors. When HLA alleles, especially DR and DQ, strongly co-occurred, TCR associations were difficult to assign to individual alleles. In both the original and validation cohorts, the classifier was reported to diagnose cytomegalovirus status with high specificity and sensitivity. CMV serostatus was the only immune exposure information available for the cohort. Linkage disequilibrium might explain the correlated functional status among segregating V segments, but an unknown experimental factor could not be excluded. Because some donors lacked HLA typing at each locus, the association tests relied only on the typed subset. A further reported finding was that TCR beta sequences accurately predicted the HLA-A and HLA-B alleles for most subjects in the first cohort. In an earlier analysis of fewer than 700 of the donors, most TCR beta V segments appeared in productive rearrangements about 90% or about 30% of the time, broadly matching IMGT annotations. A total of 164 TCR beta chains were listed by the study as associated with cytomegalovirus. In a later analysis, HLA-associated TCR beta chains showed more clonal expansion and lower generation probabilities than non-associated chains that were equally common. Presence/absence analyses assumed roughly uniform sequencing depth across donors, an assumption that may not hold. According to a later analysis, most CMV-associated TCR beta chains appeared to be HLA-restricted, and the HLA associations seemed to be driven largely by CMV exposure. In vitro tests confirmed that a few of the cytomegalovirus-associated TCR beta chains recognize cytomegalovirus antigens. Some IMGT-functional V segments, including TRBV6-2 and TRBV6-3, could not be distinguished by the 87-base-pair reads and were therefore excluded. According to a later analysis, parvovirus B19, influenza, CMV and Epstein-Barr virus appeared linked to several top co-occurrence clusters. Specific HLA alleles were associated with over 15,000 TCR beta sequences at a false discovery rate of 0.05 in a later analysis. In a later genetic analysis, a missense DCLRE1C variant was associated with V-gene and J-gene trimming of TCR beta chains, and the association was replicated in an independent cohort. Most TCR sequences were seen in very few donors, while some public TCRs were found in many individuals. According to a later analysis, TCR association rates differed among HLA loci, with DRB1 alleles showing the most associated TCRs and HLA-C alleles showing the fewest. Only TCR beta chains were sequenced in this cohort, and the absence of alpha or paired-chain data limited detectable features. According to the authors, the approach could potentially be generalized to other disease states and immunological phenotypes.

From a lookup of the germline V gene, CDR1 and CDR2 are MDHEN and SYDVKM. The CDR3 holds 14 amino acids from the cysteine to the phenylalanine. Only the CDR3 region is kept as DNA, spanning 42 bases read in frame from base 1. V is cut by 2 bases and J by 8 bases, and the space between the germline ends is 12 bases. This clone was counted between two and nine times. What antigen it recognizes has not been identified. No base quality values were provided; no much bigger clone lies one nucleotide off. Library preparation employed the immunoSEQ multiplex PCR assay. A mixture of 60 forward primers for TCR Vbeta segments and 13 reverse primers for TCR Jbeta segments was used in the multiplex PCR. The CDR3 region of rearranged TCR beta genes was amplified from genomic DNA by a multiplex PCR assay. The amplified TCR beta libraries were sequenced on the Illumina HiSeq System as 87-base-pair reads. Per the authors' processing: In a later analysis, tens of millions of unique TCR beta chains were counted across the 666 repertoires, and roughly 11 million of these chains were shared by at least two donors. Raw reads were error-corrected and collapsed into unique sequences with a nearest-neighbor algorithm that merged closely related sequences to remove PCR and sequencing errors. CDR3 sequences were aligned to IMGT reference sequences to assign V, D and J gene segments. For a sequence to be retained, a match of at least six nucleotides to both a V gene segment and a J gene segment was required. Rearrangements were called productive when the CDR3 lacked stop codons and stayed in frame with V and J; all others were non-productive. Following IMGT convention, CDR3 was defined as the stretch from the second conserved V-encoded cysteine to the conserved J-encoded phenylalanine. The earlier analysis of about 590 of the donors excluded sequences that lacked an unambiguous match to a single V gene segment. An earlier analysis of several hundred of the donors called V segments functional above 56.7% productive rearrangements and segregating when the between-donor standard deviation exceeded 5%. A statistical classification framework was developed to diagnose cytomegalovirus status using the catalog of TCR beta chain sequences. In a later analysis, V and J genes were assigned by comparing TCR nucleotide sequences against IMGT/GENE-DB human TR gene sequences. In a later analysis, CDR3 sequences and most-parsimonious VDJ recombination scenarios were assigned using the TCRdist pipeline. In a later analysis, every TCR beta chain was defined by the combination of its CDR3 amino acid sequence and its V-gene family, and reads without a unique V-gene family were dropped. To address suspected cross-contamination and a sequencing artifact, a later analysis removed roughly 580 highly shared, low-generation-probability nucleotide sequences. A later analysis calculated a clonal expansion index for each public chain from normalized within-repertoire ranks of inferred template counts. A later analysis computed generation probabilities with a VDJ recombination model fitted to out-of-frame rearrangements, and checked the results against IGoR. Hypergeometric tests were used in a later analysis to score TCR-TCR, TCR-HLA and TCR-CMV co-occurrence, with a repertoire-size bias correction applied to the TCR pairs. False discovery rates were estimated in a later analysis by permuting HLA or CMV assignments 20 times. In a later analysis, co-occurring TCRs were grouped using DBSCAN, with TCRdist sequence similarity added in when clustering inside HLA-allele-positive subsets. Repertoires with fewer than 30,000 or more than 120,000 public chains were left out of co-occurrence clustering, as were about five repertoires with anomalous nucleotide sharing. TCRdb stores this immuneACCESS table with in-frame sequences only. Part of the clones is absent; in the studies checked, under half of the shortfall reflects unresolved V genes, and no reason is known for the rest. The DNA was the basis for D and trimming; V, J and clone size are from that table. The sample table shows about 140,000 clones, and 76% are seen once. Around 3.1% of the sample lies in the top ten.

In total, approximately 690 healthy bone marrow donors made up the cohort. All cohort members were sampled while nominally healthy, although unrecorded immune exposures were likely present. The donor was CMV seronegative and belonged to the group of roughly 330 seronegative cohort members. A peripheral blood sample was provided by each donor, and peripheral blood mononuclear cells were used for TCR beta sequencing. Genomic DNA was extracted from the blood cell samples with the Qiagen DNeasy Blood Extraction Kit. The receptor's source is a man in his forties in good health and CMV-seronegative. The sequence joins TRBV28 to TRBJ1-4; no D gene call is confident. What was sequenced was PBMCs. The CDR3 region has the sequence CASSLPQRREKLFF. The nucleotide sequence is given as TGTGCCAGCAGTTTACCCCAGAGGCGGGAAAAACTGTTTTTT.